This paragraph covers one TCR beta chain sequence. Its antigen is as yet unknown. PCR was performed using 60 Vbeta and 13 Jbeta primers. Data came from immunoSEQ multiplex PCR; TCRdb stores just in-frame clones and leaves some out. Found here are some 190,000 clones, around 80% of them singletons; the top ten hold approximately 2.1%. The germline V gene encodes CDR1 SGHAT and CDR2 FQNNGV. V was pared by 6 bases and J by 1 base, with 5 bases of the junction left unmatched. There are 14 residues in the CDR3. The entry originates in a study of cytomegalovirus exposure and HLA in healthy donors. Regarding the study as a whole: Most likely, a cluster of highly shared sequence variants arose as a sequencing artifact. The majority of CMV-associated TCR beta chains were reported as apparently HLA-restricted in a later analysis.

Sequenced: PBMCs. This receptor was identified in a woman aged 25-40 years in good health and CMV-seronegative. The chain has TRBV11-2 and TRBJ2-7, with 8 bases fitting TRBD2. CDR3 region: CASRATGGSYEQYF. CDR3 bases: TGTGCCAGCAGGGCCACGGGGGGGTCCTACGAGCAGTACTTC.